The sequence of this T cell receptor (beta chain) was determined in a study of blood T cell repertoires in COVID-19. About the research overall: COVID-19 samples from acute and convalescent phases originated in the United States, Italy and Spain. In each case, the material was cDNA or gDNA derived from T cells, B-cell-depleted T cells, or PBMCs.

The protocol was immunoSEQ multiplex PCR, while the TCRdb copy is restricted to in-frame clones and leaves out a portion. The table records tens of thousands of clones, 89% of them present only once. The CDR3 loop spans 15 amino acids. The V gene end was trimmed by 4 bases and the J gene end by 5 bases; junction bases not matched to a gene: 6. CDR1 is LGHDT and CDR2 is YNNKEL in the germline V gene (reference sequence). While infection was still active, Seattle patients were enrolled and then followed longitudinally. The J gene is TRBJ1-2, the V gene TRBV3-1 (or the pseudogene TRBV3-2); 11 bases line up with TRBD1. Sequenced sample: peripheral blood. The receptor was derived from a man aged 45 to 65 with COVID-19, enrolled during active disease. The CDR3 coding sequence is TGTGCCAGCAGCCCCGGGACAGGGGGTTGGTATGGCTACACCTTC. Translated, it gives CASSPGTGGWYGYTF.